This passage covers 10 T cell receptor beta chains from one sample sequenced in a study of regulatory T cells in long-lasting Graves disease. Arm-PCR of CDR3 regions with iRepertoire HTBI primers generated TCR beta libraries. Using its own MiXCR run on the multiplex PCR reads, TCRdb lists one record per CDR3 protein. The table has around 340,000 distinct CDR3 sequences, roughly 21% seen once. Indicated time point: persistent/refractory GD, antithyroid drugs over 5 years with positive TRAb. Construction of the TCR library relied on RNA isolated from PBMCs. The source material was peripheral blood mononuclear cells (PBMCs), sampled when the disease was refractory, from a patient treated with antithyroid drugs. The source is a female donor with Graves disease.

As regards this clonotype: A much larger clone lies one base from this, so it may be a read error. The V gene is TRBV6-5, the J gene TRBJ1-4; D is unclear. The germline CDR1 and CDR2 sequences are MNHEY and SVGAGI. The CDR3 length is 14 residues. This CDR3 is CASSYSAGMEKLLF. The CDR3 DNA reads TGTGCCAGCAGTTACTCAGCGGGGATGGAAAAACTGCTTTTT.

V and J are TRBV27 and TRBJ1-1, with 10 bases that match TRBD1. Trimming at V came to 8 bases and at J to 4 bases, leaving 13 bases not matched to a gene. The CDR3 totals 16 residues. Germline CDR1 MNHEY, CDR2 SMNVEV (reference sequence). This chain's CDR3 is CASGPPRRQGATEAFF. The DNA of the CDR3 is TGTGCCAGCGGGCCCCCCCGTAGACAGGGGGCCACTGAAGCTTTCTTT.

Many counts were recorded for this clonotype. The junction departs from germline at one end; a sequencing error may be responsible. The rearrangement links TRBV11-3 to TRBJ2-4, with TRBD2 matching over 8 bases. Germline V gives CDR1 SGHNT, CDR2 YENEEA. This CDR3 has 13 amino acids. CDR3 sequence (DNA): TGTGCCAGCAGCGAAGATGGCGGGGGGCAGGTCGTCTTC. Protein product: CASSEDGGGQVVF.

This clonotype has just a few counts. This chain links TRBV7-2 with TRBJ2-3; TRBD1 agrees at 7 bases. The trim removed 0 bases at V and 6 bases at J, leaving 3 bases unmatched. Germline CDR1 SGHTA, CDR2 FQGNSA. This CDR3 is 14 amino acids long. CDR3 DNA sequence: TGTGCCAGCAGCTTAGCTGGGACAGTGGATACGCAGTATTTT. Translating gives CASSLAGTVDTQYF.

This clonotype appeared many times. The V gene is TRBV11-2, the J gene TRBJ2-7; 10 nucleotides match TRBD2. From germline, CDR1 is SGHAT and CDR2 FQNNGV. Trimming at V came to 5 bases and at J to 2 bases, leaving 6 bases not matched to a gene. The CDR3 consists of 15 residues. Here the CDR3 reads CASSTRTSGTYEQYF. In nucleotides, the CDR3 is TGTGCCAGCAGCACCAGGACTAGCGGAACCTACGAGCAGTACTTC.

This clonotype was detected ten times or more. The chain combines TRBV6-1 with TRBJ2-7; 9 bases map to TRBD2. The CDR3 extends over 16 amino acids. The V gene end was trimmed by 7 bases and the J gene end by 2 bases; junction bases not matched to a gene: 12. CDR1 MNHNS and CDR2 SASEGT come from the germline V gene. CDR3 in DNA: TGTGCCAGCATCTCGGGCAGCGGGAGGCAAGCCTACGAGCAGTACTTC. This sequence encodes CASISGSGRQAYEQYF.

The table lists this clonotype with many counts. The V and J genes are TRBV7-9 and TRBJ1-1; D is unclear. V gave up 1 base and J gave up 1 base, with 10 bases separating them. This CDR3 spans 15 amino acids. Germline CDR1 SEHNR, CDR2 FQNEAQ (reference sequence). As DNA, the CDR3 is TGTGCCAGCAGCTTAGGCTCGGTAGAGAACACTGAAGCTTTCTTT. It translates to CASSLGSVENTEAFF. Full variable domain (remainder filled in from reference TRBV7-9 and TRBJ1-1): DTGVSQNPRHKITKRGQNVTFRCDPISEHNRLYWYRQTLGQGPEFLTYFQNEAQLEKSRLLSDRFSAERPKGSFSTLEIQRTEQGDSAMYLCASSLGSVENTEAFFGQGTRLTVV.

There are a few counts of this clonotype. The chain joins TRBV6-2 or TRBV6-3 to TRBJ2-2; 10 nucleotides match TRBD2. Per germline, CDR1 MNHEY and CDR2 SVGEGT. Germline trimming cut 6 bases from V and 7 bases from J; bases unmatched to any gene: 11. The CDR3 consists of 16 residues. CDR3 DNA sequence: TGTGCCAGCAGGATTTCCGGGACTAGCGCGGGCGGGGAGCTGTTTTTT. It specifies CASRISGTSAGGELFF.

This rearrangement joins TRBV6-2 or TRBV6-3 to TRBJ2-1; D is perhaps TRBD2 (5 bases). The CDR3 loop spans 15 amino acids. CDR1 is MNHEY, CDR2 SVGEGT, per germline. Trimming stripped 4 bases from V and 5 bases from J, with 15 bases between. The CDR3 DNA follows: TGTGCCAGCAGTTCCGGGGTCGGTCGCCACAATGAGCAGTTCTTC. Its translation: CASSSGVGRHNEQFF.

Regarding this clonotype: A much larger clone lies a single base off, so this may be a read error. The chain couples TRBV6-5 to TRBJ1-2; no clear D. CDR1 and CDR2 (germline): MNHEY, SVGAGI. This CDR3 comprises 12 residues. This CDR3 reads CARSYSSYGYTF. CDR3 bases: TGTGCCCGCAGTTACTCGTCCTATGGCTACACCTTC.